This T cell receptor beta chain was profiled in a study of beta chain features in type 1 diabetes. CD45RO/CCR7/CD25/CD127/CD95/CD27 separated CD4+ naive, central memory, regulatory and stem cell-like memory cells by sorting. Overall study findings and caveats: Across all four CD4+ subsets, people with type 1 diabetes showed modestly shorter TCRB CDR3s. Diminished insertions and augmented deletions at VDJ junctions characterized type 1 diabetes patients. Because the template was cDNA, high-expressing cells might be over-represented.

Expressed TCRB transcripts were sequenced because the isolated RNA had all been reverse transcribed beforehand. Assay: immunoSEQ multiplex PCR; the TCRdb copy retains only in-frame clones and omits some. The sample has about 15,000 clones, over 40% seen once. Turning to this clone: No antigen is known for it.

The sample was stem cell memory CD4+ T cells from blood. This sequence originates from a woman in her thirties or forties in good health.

The CDR3 sequence: CASSPSGAEAFF. The CDR3 nucleotides read TGCGCCAGCAGTCCATCGGGGGCTGAAGCTTTCTTT. The chain uses TRBV10-1 and TRBJ1-1; a possible D gene is TRBD1 (5 bases). Germline assignment: CDR1 WNHNN and CDR2 SYGVQD (reference sequence). The ends were cut back, 5 bases at V and 6 bases at J, with 10 bases in the middle. CDR3 length: 12 residues.